This record concerns one TCR beta chain sequence. CD4+CD25+CD127- Tregs, CD4+CD25- non-Tregs, CD4 and CD8 cells were sorted. This table comes from immunoSEQ multiplex PCR, and its TCRdb copy is limited to in-frame clones, with some not included. The sample gives about 110,000 clones, nearly 90% of which show up once; more than 0.3% is in the top ten. Germline V gene sequence: CDR1 MDHEN, CDR2 SYDVKM. Trimming took 4 bases from V and 5 from J, leaving 12 bases between them. This CDR3 has 13 residues. This sample stems from a study of Tregs in tolerant kidney transplant recipients. Sequencing was performed on CD4+ T cells from blood, taken before the transplant. The chain employs TRBV28 and TRBJ2-7; the D gene is possibly TRBD1 (6 bases). The receptor's source is a human donor who received a combined kidney and bone marrow transplant. The chain's CDR3 is CASSWQGQDEQYF. As DNA, the CDR3 is TGTGCCAGCAGTTGGCAGGGGCAAGACGAGCAGTACTTC.